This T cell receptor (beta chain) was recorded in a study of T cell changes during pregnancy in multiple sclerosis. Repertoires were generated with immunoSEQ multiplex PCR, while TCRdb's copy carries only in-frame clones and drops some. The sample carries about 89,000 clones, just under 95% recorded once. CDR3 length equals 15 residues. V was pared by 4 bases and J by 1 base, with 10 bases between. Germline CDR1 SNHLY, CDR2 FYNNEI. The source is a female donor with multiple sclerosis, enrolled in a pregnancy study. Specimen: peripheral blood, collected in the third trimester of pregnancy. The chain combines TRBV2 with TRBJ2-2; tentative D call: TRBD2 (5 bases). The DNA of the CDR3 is TGTGCCAGCAGTGTCAACGGGATGAACACCGGGGAGCTGTTTTTT. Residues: CASSVNGMNTGELFF.